Listed here are 10 T cell receptor beta chains from one sample, sequenced in a study of OX40 agonist ivuxolimab in advanced cancers. Sequencing was performed with immunoSEQ multiplex PCR; in TCRdb, only in-frame clones are kept and a portion is missing. The repertoire has some 58,000 clones, around 80% of them found once; the top ten carry roughly 2.1%. The sample was CD4+ or CD8+ T cells sorted from blood, taken in a trial of the OX40 agonist ivuxolimab. The receptors come from an adult with an advanced solid tumor such as melanoma, head and neck, liver or kidney cancer.

In this sample, this clone turned up once. V is TRBV7-3 and J is TRBJ1-1; no clear D. There are 13 residues in the CDR3. Per the germline V gene, CDR1 is SGHTA and CDR2 is FQGTGA. Deletions cut 8 bases from V and 5 bases from J, with 15 bases between. In DNA form, the CDR3 reads TGTGCCAGCCGGGCCGCGGGCCTGACTGAAGCTTTCTTT. Translation gives CASRAAGLTEAFF.

In the case of this clone: A read error may produce the germline difference seen at one junction end. The chain couples TRBV7-2 to TRBJ1-1; D uncertain. The CDR3 has 14 amino acids. From germline, CDR1 is SGHTA and CDR2 FQGNSA. In nucleotides, the CDR3 is TGTGCCAGCAGCCTAGCCCTCGGCGAAACTGAAGCTTTCTTT. Its protein is CASSLALGETEAFF.

The chain recombines TRBV5-1 with TRBJ2-3; possibly TRBD2 for D (6 bases). V lost 4 bases and J 3 bases, leaving 15 bases between the germline ends. CDR1 is SGHRS and CDR2 is YFSETQ in the germline V gene. This CDR3 spans 15 amino acids. CDR3 coding DNA: TGCGCCAGCAGCGGGGGGACCGGGGGTACAGATACGCAGTATTTT. It yields the protein CASSGGTGGTDTQYF.

In DNA, the CDR3 is TGTGCCAGCAGCGCGAGGGCCATCAGTAATGAAAAACTGTTTTTT. Its translation is CASSARAISNEKLFF. The chain couples TRBV13 to TRBJ1-4; D remains ambiguous. Trimming left V 5 bases short and J 4 bases short, with 14 bases between. CDR3 length: 15 residues. Per the germline V gene, CDR1 is PRHDT and CDR2 is FYEKMQ (reference sequence).

This chain links TRBV4-2 with TRBJ1-1; maybe TRBD1 (5 bases). Trimming left V 7 bases short and J 3 bases short, with 15 bases between. The CDR3 sequence is 14 residues long. Germline CDR1 LGHNA, CDR2 YNFKEQ. CDR3: CASTGILEDTEAFF. The CDR3 nucleotides are TGTGCCAGCACAGGGATATTGGAGGACACTGAAGCTTTCTTT.

The rearrangement uses TRBV29-1 and TRBJ2-2; no clear D. The CDR3 consists of 12 residues. Per germline, CDR1 SQVTM and CDR2 ANQGSEA. Trimming stripped 4 bases from V and 2 bases from J, with 5 bases between. Here the CDR3 DNA reads TGCAGCGTTGGGGTTAACACCGGGGAGCTGTTTTTT. Residues: CSVGVNTGELFF.

To note about this clone: Germline and junction disagree at one end, which may indicate a read error. The chain has TRBV27 and TRBJ1-1; weak D call: TRBD1 (6 bases). Germline assignment: CDR1 MNHEY and CDR2 SMNVEV (reference sequence). The CDR3 has 22 amino acids. CDR3 nucleotides: TGTGCCAGCAAAAAGAGGGCGACAAGAAGGGGGAAGGTAAGAGGGCCCCCCACTGAAGCTTTTTTT. Its protein product is CASKKRATRRGKVRGPPTEAFF.

The rearrangement uses TRBV21-1 and TRBJ2-1; the tabulated D call, TRBD2, remains unverified against the DNA. TRBV21-1 is reported as a pseudogene. This CDR3 comprises 14 residues. CDR3 sequence: CASSTLDSYNEQFF. The CDR3 nucleotides are TGTGCCAGCAGCACCCTAGACTCCTACAATGAGCAGTTCTTC.

The V gene is TRBV2, the J gene TRBJ2-6; the match to TRBD1 covers 10 bases. V gave up 4 bases and J gave up 4 bases; unmatched junction bases: 7. CDR3 length: 17 residues. The germline V gene encodes CDR1 SNHLY and CDR2 FYNNEI. The CDR3 sequence: CASSGTGGPGGANVLTF. As DNA, the CDR3 is TGTGCCAGCAGTGGGACAGGGGGGCCGGGCGGGGCCAACGTCCTGACTTTC.

CDR3 sequence (DNA): TGTGCCAGCACTCCAGGGGAAGAAGAGACCCAGTACTTC. Its translation: CASTPGEEETQYF. This rearrangement joins TRBV14 to TRBJ2-5; D might be TRBD1 (6 bases). The CDR3 has 13 amino acids. Germline V gene sequence: CDR1 SGHDN, CDR2 FVKESK. V gave up 7 bases and J gave up 3 bases, with 12 bases separating them. Full variable domain (remainder filled in from reference TRBV14 and TRBJ2-5): EAGVTQFPSHSVIEKGQTVTLRCDPISGHDNLYWYRRVMGKEIKFLLHFVKESKQDESGMPNNRFLAERTGGTYSTLKVQPAELEDSGVYFCASTPGEEETQYFGPGTRLLVL.